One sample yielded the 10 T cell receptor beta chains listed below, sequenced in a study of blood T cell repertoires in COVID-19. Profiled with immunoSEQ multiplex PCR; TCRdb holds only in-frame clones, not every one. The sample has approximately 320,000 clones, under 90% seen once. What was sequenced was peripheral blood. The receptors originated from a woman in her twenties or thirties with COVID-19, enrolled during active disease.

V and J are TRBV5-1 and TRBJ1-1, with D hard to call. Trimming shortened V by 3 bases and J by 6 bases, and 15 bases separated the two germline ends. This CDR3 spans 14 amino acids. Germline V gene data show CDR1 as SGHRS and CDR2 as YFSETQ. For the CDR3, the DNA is TGCGCCAGCAGCTCAAGGCCCGGGGAGGCTGAAGCTTTCTTT. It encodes CASSSRPGEAEAFF.

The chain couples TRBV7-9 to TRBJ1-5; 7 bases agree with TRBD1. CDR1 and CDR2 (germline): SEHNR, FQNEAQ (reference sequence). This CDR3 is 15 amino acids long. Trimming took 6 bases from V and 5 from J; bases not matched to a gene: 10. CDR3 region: CASSSPGGWDQPQHF. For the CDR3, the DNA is TGTGCCAGCAGTTCTCCAGGGGGTTGGGATCAGCCCCAGCATTTT.

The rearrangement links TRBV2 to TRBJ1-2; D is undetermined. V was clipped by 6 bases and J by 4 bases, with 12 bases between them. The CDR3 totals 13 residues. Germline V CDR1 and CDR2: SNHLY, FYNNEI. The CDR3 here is CASSLAPGYGYTF. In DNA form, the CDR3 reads TGTGCCAGCAGCCTCGCCCCGGGCTATGGCTACACCTTC. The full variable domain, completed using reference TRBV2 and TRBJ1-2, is EPEVTQTPSHQVTQMGQEVILRCVPISNHLYFYWYRQILGQKVEFLVSFYNNEISEKSEIFDDQFSVERPDGSNFTLKIRSTKLEDSAMYFCASSLAPGYGYTFGSGTRLTVV.

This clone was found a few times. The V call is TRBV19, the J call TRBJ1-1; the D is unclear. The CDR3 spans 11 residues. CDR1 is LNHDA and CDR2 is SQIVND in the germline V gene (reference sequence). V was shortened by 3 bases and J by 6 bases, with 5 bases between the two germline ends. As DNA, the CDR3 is TGTGCCAGTAGTATGGCCCCTGAAGCTTTCTTT. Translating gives CASSMAPEAFF.

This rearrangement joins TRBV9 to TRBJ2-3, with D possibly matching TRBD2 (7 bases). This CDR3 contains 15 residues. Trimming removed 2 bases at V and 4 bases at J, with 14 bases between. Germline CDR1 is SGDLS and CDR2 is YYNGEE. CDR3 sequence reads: CASSVRGRGPDTQYF. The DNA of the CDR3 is TGTGCCAGCAGCGTGCGGGGGCGGGGGCCAGATACGCAGTATTTT.

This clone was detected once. CDR3 bases: TGTGCCAGCAGCCCCCTCAGGGATGAGCAGTTCTTC. Amino acid sequence: CASSPLRDEQFF. This sequence joins TRBV11-2 and TRBJ2-1; D might be TRBD1 (5 bases). Deletions cut 5 bases from V and 8 bases from J, with 10 bases between. The CDR3 runs to 12 residues. Per germline, CDR1 SGHAT and CDR2 FQNNGV.

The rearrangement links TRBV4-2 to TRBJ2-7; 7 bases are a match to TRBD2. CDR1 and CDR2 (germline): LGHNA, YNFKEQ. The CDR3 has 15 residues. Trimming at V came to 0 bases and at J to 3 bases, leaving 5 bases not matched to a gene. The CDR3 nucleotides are TGTGCCAGCAGCCAAGATTTGGCGGGGGTCTACGAGCAGTACTTC. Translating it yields CASSQDLAGVYEQYF.

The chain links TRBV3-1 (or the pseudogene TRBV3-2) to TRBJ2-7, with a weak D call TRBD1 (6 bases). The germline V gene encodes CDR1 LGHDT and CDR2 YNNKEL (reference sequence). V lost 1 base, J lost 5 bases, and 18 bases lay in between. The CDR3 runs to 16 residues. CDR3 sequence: CASSQVKFRDTDEQYF. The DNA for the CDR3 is TGTGCCAGCAGCCAAGTGAAATTCCGGGACACGGACGAGCAGTACTTC.

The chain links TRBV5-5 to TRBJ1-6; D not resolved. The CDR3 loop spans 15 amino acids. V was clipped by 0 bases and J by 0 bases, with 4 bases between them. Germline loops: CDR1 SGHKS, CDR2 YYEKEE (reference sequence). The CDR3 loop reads CASSLGSSYNSPLHF. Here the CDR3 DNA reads TGTGCCAGCAGCTTGGGGAGCTCCTATAATTCACCCCTCCACTTT. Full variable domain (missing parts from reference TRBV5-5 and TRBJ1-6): DAGVTQSPTHLIKTRGQQVTLRCSPISGHKSVSWYQQVLGQGPQFIFQYYEKEERGRGNFPDRFSARQFPNYSSELNVNALLLGDSALYLCASSLGSSYNSPLHFGNGTRLTVT.

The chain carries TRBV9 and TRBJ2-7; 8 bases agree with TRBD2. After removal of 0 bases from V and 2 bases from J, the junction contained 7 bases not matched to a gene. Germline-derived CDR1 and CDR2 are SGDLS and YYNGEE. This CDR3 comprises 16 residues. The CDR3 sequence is CASSVDGGADAYEQYF. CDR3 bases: TGTGCCAGCAGCGTAGACGGGGGGGCAGATGCCTACGAGCAGTACTTC.